This TCR beta chain is from a study of beta chain features in type 1 diabetes. Overall study findings and caveats: VDJ junctions in type 1 diabetes patients carried more deletions and fewer insertions.

Regarding this clone: Antigen unknown.

V was trimmed by 5 bases and J by 0 bases, leaving 12 bases between them. CDR3 size: 15 residues. Germline-derived CDR1 and CDR2 are SGHTA and FQGNSA. Expressed TCRB transcripts got sequenced, as all isolated RNA was reverse transcribed. Sequencing used immunoSEQ multiplex PCR; TCRdb keeps in-frame clones, though not all of them. The sample has 250,000 or so clones, 27% seen once. This clonotype was sampled from a man aged 25-45 years in good health. The rearrangement links TRBV7-2 to TRBJ2-3, with D possibly TRBD2 on 6 matching bases. The sequencing input was central memory CD4+ T cells from blood. CDR3 sequence reads: CASSDQRASTDTQYF. CDR3 DNA sequence: TGTGCCAGCAGCGACCAGCGGGCTAGCACAGATACGCAGTATTTT.